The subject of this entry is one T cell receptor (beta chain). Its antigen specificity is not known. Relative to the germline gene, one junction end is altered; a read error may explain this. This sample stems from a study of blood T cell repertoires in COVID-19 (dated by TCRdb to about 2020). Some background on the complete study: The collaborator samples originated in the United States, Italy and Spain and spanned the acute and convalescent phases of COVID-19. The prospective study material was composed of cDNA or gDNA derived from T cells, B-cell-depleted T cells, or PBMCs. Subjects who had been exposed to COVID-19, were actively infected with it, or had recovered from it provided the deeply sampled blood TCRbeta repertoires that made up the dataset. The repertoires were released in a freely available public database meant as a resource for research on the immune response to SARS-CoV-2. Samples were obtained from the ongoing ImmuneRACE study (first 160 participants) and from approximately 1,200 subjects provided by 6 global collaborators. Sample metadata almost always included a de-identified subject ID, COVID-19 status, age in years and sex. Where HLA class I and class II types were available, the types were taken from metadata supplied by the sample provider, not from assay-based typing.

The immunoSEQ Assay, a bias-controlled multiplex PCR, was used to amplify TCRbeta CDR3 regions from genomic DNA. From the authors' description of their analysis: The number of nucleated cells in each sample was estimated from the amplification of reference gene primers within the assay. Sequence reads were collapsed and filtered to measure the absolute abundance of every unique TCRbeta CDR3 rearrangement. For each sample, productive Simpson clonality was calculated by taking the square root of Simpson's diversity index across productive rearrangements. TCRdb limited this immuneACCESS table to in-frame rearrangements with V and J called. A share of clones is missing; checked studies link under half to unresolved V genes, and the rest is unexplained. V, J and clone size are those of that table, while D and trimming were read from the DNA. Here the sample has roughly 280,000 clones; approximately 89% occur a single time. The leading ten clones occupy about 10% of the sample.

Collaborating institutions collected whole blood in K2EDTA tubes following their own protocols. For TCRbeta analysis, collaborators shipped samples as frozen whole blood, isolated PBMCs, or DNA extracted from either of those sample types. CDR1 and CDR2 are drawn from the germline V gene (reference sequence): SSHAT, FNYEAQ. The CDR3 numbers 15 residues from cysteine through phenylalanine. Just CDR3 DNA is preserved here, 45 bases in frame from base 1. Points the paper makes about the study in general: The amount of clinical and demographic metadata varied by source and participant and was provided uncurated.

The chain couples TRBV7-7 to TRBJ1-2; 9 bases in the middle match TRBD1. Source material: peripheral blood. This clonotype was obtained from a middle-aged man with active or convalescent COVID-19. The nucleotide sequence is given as TGTGCTAGCAGCTCGCGGGACAGGGATAACTATGGCTACACCTTC. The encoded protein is CASSSRDRDNYGYTF.